One and the same sample provided the 5 T cell receptor beta chains below, sequenced in a study of identical twins. TCRdb passed the 5' RACE reads through MiXCR, listing each CDR3 protein once. The table has roughly 260,000 distinct CDR3 sequences, 6.5% to 9% seen once. This same sample was also taken into another study, of yellow fever vaccine responses in identical twins.

The sequenced sample was CD8+ T cells sorted from blood. These receptors all stem from a woman aged 18 to 35 in good health.

This clonotype showed up just a few times. The genes are TRBV7-9 and TRBJ2-3; D is ambiguous. This CDR3 contains 15 residues. Per germline, CDR1 SEHNR and CDR2 FQNEAQ (reference sequence). V gave up 7 bases and J gave up 0 bases, with 14 bases separating them. CDR3 sequence: CASTQIGLSTDTQYF. The CDR3 DNA reads as TGTGCCAGCACCCAAATAGGGCTTAGCACAGATACGCAGTATTTT.

The J gene is TRBJ2-1, the V gene TRBV5-5; 7 bases are a match to TRBD1. V shed 0 bases and J 4 bases; nucleotides not matched to a gene: 1. This CDR3 contains 14 residues. Germline V gene lookup returns CDR1 SGHKS and CDR2 YYEKEE (reference sequence). The CDR3 protein is CASSLEGAYNEQFF. The CDR3 nucleotides read TGTGCCAGCAGCTTGGAGGGGGCGTACAATGAGCAGTTCTTC.

V is TRBV6-1 and J is TRBJ2-1; 11 positions agree with TRBD1. Germline assignment: CDR1 MNHNS and CDR2 SASEGT. The CDR3 covers 16 residues. V lost 5 bases to trimming and J lost 6 bases; unmatched junction nucleotides: 9. The CDR3 loop is CASSPLHGQGANEQFF. In nucleotides, the CDR3 is TGTGCCAGCAGTCCGTTGCACGGACAGGGGGCCAATGAGCAGTTCTTC.

The chain uses TRBV3-1 and TRBJ2-1; TRBD2 aligns across 9 bases. The CDR3 runs 15 residues. Germline V gene lookup returns CDR1 LGHDT and CDR2 YNNKEL (reference sequence). Trimming cost V 5 bases and J 4 bases; bases outside gene matches: 6. The CDR3 DNA is TGTGCCAGCAGCACAGGGCTAGCGGGGTACAATGAGCAGTTCTTC. This translates into CASSTGLAGYNEQFF.

This clonotype appeared many times. This rearrangement joins TRBV12-3 or TRBV12-4 to TRBJ2-2; no clear D. The CDR3 spans 12 residues. V lost 7 bases and J lost 7, with 10 bases in between. The CDR3: CASNLVYGELFF. CDR3 sequence (DNA): TGTGCCAGCAACCTTGTCTACGGGGAGCTGTTTTTT.